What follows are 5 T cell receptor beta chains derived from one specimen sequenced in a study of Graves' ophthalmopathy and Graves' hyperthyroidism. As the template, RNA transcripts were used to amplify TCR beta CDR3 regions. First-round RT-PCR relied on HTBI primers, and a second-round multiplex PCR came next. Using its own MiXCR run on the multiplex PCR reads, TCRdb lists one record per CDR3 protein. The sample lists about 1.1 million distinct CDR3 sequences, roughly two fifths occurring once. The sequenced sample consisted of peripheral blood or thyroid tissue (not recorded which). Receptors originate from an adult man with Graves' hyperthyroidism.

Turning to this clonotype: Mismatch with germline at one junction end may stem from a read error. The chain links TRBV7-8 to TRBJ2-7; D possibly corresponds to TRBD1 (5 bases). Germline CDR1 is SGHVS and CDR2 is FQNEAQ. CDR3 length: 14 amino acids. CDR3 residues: CASSSNQGSSEQYF. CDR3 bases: TGTGCCAGCAGCTCCAATCAGGGTTCCTCCGAGCAGTACTTC.

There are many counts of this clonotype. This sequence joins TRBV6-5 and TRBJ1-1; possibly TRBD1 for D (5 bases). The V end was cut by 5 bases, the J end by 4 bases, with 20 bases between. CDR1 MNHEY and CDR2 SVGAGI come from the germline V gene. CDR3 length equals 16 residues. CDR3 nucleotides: TGTGCCAGCAGTACCGTCGGGGGTGGGCTGTTCACTGAAGCTTTCTTT. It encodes CASSTVGGGLFTEAFF.

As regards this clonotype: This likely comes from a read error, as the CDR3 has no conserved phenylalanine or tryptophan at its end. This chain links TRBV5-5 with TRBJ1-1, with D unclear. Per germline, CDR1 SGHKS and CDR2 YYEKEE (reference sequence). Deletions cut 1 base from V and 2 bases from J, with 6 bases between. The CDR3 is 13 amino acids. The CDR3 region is CASSLTENTEAFL. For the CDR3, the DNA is TGTGCCAGCAGCTTGACAGAAAACACTGAAGCTTTCCTT.

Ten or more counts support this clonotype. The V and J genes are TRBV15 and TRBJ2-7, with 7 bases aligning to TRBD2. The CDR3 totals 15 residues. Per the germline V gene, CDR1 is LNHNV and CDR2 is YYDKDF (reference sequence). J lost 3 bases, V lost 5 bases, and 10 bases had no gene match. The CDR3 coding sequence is TGTGCCACCAGCTTTTCTGCGGGAGCGATCTACGAGCAGTACTTC. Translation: CATSFSAGAIYEQYF.

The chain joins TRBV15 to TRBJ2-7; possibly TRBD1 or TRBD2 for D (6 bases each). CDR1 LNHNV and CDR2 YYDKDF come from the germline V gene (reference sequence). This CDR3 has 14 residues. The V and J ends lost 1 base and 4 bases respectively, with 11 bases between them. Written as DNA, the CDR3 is TGTGCCACCAGCAGAGCGGGGGCAGTGTACGAGCAGTACTTC. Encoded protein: CATSRAGAVYEQYF.